This TCR beta chain stems from a study of cytomegalovirus exposure and HLA in healthy donors. Worth noting for this clone: Its target is not known.

Broader study findings: The listing of roughly 160 TCR beta chains classed them as cytomegalovirus-associated. For TCR beta chains, V- and J-gene trimming was later linked to a missense DCLRE1C variant. An apparent linkage of common viral pathogens to several of the most significant clusters emerged in a later analysis. Rates of TCR association differed by HLA locus in a later analysis, with DRB1 highest and HLA-C lowest.

CDR3 length equals 13 residues. V gave up 11 bases and J gave up 1 base, with 12 bases separating them. The germline CDR1 and CDR2 sequences are LNHNV and YYDKDF (reference sequence). The PCR contained 60 Vbeta and 13 Jbeta primers. Assay used: immunoSEQ multiplex PCR; TCRdb lists only in-frame clones, some missing. There are about 160,000 clones in the sample; around 78% occur only once, and 1.5% to 2% lies in the top ten. Sequenced sample: PBMCs. The receptor was isolated from a woman younger than 30 in good health and CMV-seronegative. The V and J genes are TRBV15 and TRBJ1-5; perhaps TRBD1 as D (5 bases). CDR3 amino acids: CAVGGMSNQPQHF. The CDR3 coding sequence is TGTGCCGTTGGGGGGATGAGCAATCAGCCCCAGCATTTT.